These T cell receptor beta chains were read from a single sample in a study of CD8 T cells in Susac syndrome. A single record per CDR3 protein comes from TCRdb applying MiXCR to the immunoSEQ multiplex PCR reads. The data contain about 200,000 distinct CDR3 sequences, over 90% of them singletons. The sample was CD4+ T cells from PBMCs. These receptors were obtained from a human donor with multiple sclerosis. The CDR3 runs from the conserved cysteine through the conserved F or W. The D gene is left open where the match is weak. Clone size appears in some rows only: once, few, many, or a class for an expanded clone.

J	V	D	size	CDR3	DNA
TRBJ2-3	TRBV29-1	-	-	CSVGPDTQYF	TGCAGCGTTGGCCCAGATACGCAGTATTTT
TRBJ1-1	TRBV5-1	-	-	CASSPGGGEGTEAFF	TGCGCCAGCAGCCCGGGTGGGGGAGAGGGCACTGAAGCTTTCTTT
TRBJ2-2	TRBV30	TRBD1	-	CAWSVGTGFTGELFF	TGTGCCTGGAGCGTCGGGACAGGTTTCACCGGGGAGCTGTTTTTT
TRBJ1-2	TRBV7-9	-	-	CASRGGQDTFYGYTF	TGTGCCAGCAGGGGTGGGCAGGACACCTTCTATGGCTACACCTTC
TRBJ1-5	TRBV12-3/TRBV12-4	-	-	CASSALRRYQHF	TGTGCCAGCAGCGCCTTACGTCGGTACCAGCATTTT
TRBJ2-6	TRBV29-1	-	-	CSVEEARGTGANVLTF	TGCAGCGTTGAAGAGGCCCGGGGGACTGGGGCCAACGTCCTGACTTTC
TRBJ2-1	TRBV30	-	-	CAWSVLLRGGSNEQFF	TGTGCCTGGAGTGTACTCTTAAGGGGAGGTAGTAATGAGCAGTTCTTC
TRBJ2-3	TRBV29-1	TRBD2	once	CSVEGISGADTQYF	TGCAGCGTTGAAGGTATTAGCGGGGCCGATACGCAGTATTTT
TRBJ1-1	TRBV7-2	-	once	CASSLDGRGWTEAFF	TGTGCCAGCAGCTTAGATGGGCGGGGGTGGACTGAAGCTTTCTTT
TRBJ2-3	TRBV9	-	-	CASSATGSTDTQYF	TGTGCCAGCAGCGCAACAGGGAGCACAGATACGCAGTATTTT
TRBJ2-7	TRBV15	-	-	CATSRDHQLGAYEQYF	TGTGCCACCAGCAGAGACCACCAACTTGGGGCCTACGAGCAGTACTTC
TRBJ2-1	TRBV29-1	-	-	CSVVRAINEQFF	TGCAGCGTTGTCAGGGCCATCAATGAGCAGTTCTTC
TRBJ1-2	TRBV7-2	TRBD1	-	CASSATPGQGAYGYTF	TGTGCCAGCAGCGCCACGCCGGGACAGGGTGCATATGGCTACACCTTC
TRBJ2-7	TRBV7-2	-	-	CASSLLFPYEQYF	TGTGCCAGCAGCTTATTATTTCCCTACGAGCAGTACTTC
TRBJ2-6	TRBV29-1	-	few	CSVGDSGANVLTF	TGCAGCGTTGGCGACTCTGGGGCCAACGTCCTGACTTTC
TRBJ2-1	TRBV20-1	-	-	CSATKSYNEQFF	TGCAGTGCTACGAAATCCTACAATGAGCAGTTCTTC
TRBJ1-6	TRBV18	-	once	CASSPSSPGPDSPLHF	TGTGCCAGCTCGCCTTCAAGCCCGGGGCCCGATTCACCCCTCCACTTT
TRBJ2-7	TRBV5-4	-	-	CAGSLGFLGAYEQYF	TGTGCCGGCAGCTTGGGATTTCTCGGAGCCTACGAGCAGTACTTC
TRBJ2-3	TRBV5-1	-	-	CASSLAAGYTDTQYF	TGCGCCAGCAGCTTGGCAGCCGGATACACAGATACGCAGTATTTT
TRBJ2-1	TRBV3-1	-	-	CASSPAGGGKRYEQFF	TGTGCCAGCAGCCCCGCCGGCGGAGGGAAAAGGTATGAGCAGTTCTTC
TRBJ1-6	TRBV7-9	-	-	CASTQQALDSPLHF	TGTGCCAGCACCCAGCAGGCTTTAGATTCACCCCTCCACTTT
TRBJ1-6	TRBV2	-	-	CASSTDGGARNSPLHF	TGTGCCAGTTCTACCGACGGGGGCGCGCGAAATTCGCCCCTCCACTTT
TRBJ1-2	TRBV29-1	-	-	CSAPGSGSNYGYTF	TGCAGCGCTCCAGGATCGGGGTCTAACTATGGCTACACCTTC
TRBJ1-2	TRBV2	TRBD1	-	CASRGQVEGYTF	TGTGCCAGCCGGGGACAGGTTGAGGGCTACACCTTC
TRBJ2-4	TRBV21-1	-	-	CASIEGRFLTAKNIQYF	TGTGCCAGCATCGAAGGTCGTTTCCTGACGGCCAAAAACATTCAGTACTTC
TRBJ1-2	TRBV15	-	-	CATSRERDYGYTF	TGTGCCACCAGCAGAGAACGAGACTATGGCTACACCTTC
TRBJ2-2	TRBV20-1	TRBD1	-	CSASDRAKGELFF	TGCAGTGCTAGTGACAGGGCCAAAGGGGAGCTGTTTTTT
TRBJ1-2	TRBV20-1	-	few	CSASGGIYGYTF	TGCAGTGCTAGTGGTGGAATCTATGGCTACACCTTC
TRBJ2-6	TRBV29-1	TRBD1	-	CSAMTGYGANVLTF	TGCAGCGCCATGACAGGGTACGGGGCCAACGTCCTGACTTTC
TRBJ1-2	TRBV29-1	-	once	CSVRRGPPRGYTF	TGCAGCGTTCGACGCGGTCCCCCACGGGGCTACACCTTC
TRBJ2-1	TRBV12-3/TRBV12-4	-	few	CASTGHNEQFF	TGTGCCAGTACCGGACACAATGAGCAGTTCTTC
TRBJ1-6	TRBV18	TRBD1	-	CASSPSGTVDSPLHF	TGTGCCAGCTCACCATCGGGGACAGTCGATTCACCCCTCCACTTT
TRBJ2-7	TRBV3-1	-	-	CASSQDGKGEQYF	TGTGCCAGCAGCCAAGACGGGAAAGGCGAGCAGTACTTC
TRBJ2-1	TRBV29-1	-	-	CSVRTVRAYNEQFF	TGCAGCGTTCGGACAGTGAGGGCGTACAATGAGCAGTTCTTC
TRBJ2-3	TRBV6-5	-	-	CASSYSWSLTDTQYF	TGTGCCAGCAGTTACTCCTGGAGTCTCACAGATACGCAGTATTTT
TRBJ1-6	TRBV9	-	-	CASSGGGFSPLHF	TGTGCCAGCTCGGGAGGGGGGTTTTCACCCCTCCACTTT
TRBJ1-1	TRBV30	-	-	CAWSYQGLVNTEAFF	TGTGCCTGGAGTTACCAGGGGTTGGTGAACACTGAAGCTTTCTTT
TRBJ1-4	TRBV6-5	-	-	CASSYSFTANEKLFF	TGTGCCAGCAGTTACTCCTTCACGGCTAATGAAAAACTGTTTTTT
TRBJ2-1	TRBV13	TRBD2	-	CASSSSGGNNEQFF	TGTGCCAGCAGCTCTAGCGGGGGGAACAATGAGCAGTTCTTC
TRBJ2-5	TRBV20-1	-	-	CSASGGQIQETQYF	TGCAGTGCTAGCGGTGGCCAGATCCAAGAGACCCAGTACTTC
TRBJ2-1	TRBV29-1	-	-	CSVEKSGGRAPYNEQFF	TGCAGCGTTGAAAAATCGGGCGGGCGAGCACCCTACAATGAGCAGTTCTTC
TRBJ2-5	TRBV9	-	-	CASSTAGRQETQYF	TGTGCCAGCAGCACCGCCGGGAGACAAGAGACCCAGTACTTC
TRBJ1-1	TRBV29-1	-	-	CSTPGGVIGEAFF	TGCAGCACCCCGGGCGGGGTAATAGGTGAAGCTTTCTTT
TRBJ2-6	TRBV29-1	-	once	CSVANYSGANVLTF	TGCAGCGTTGCTAATTACTCTGGGGCCAACGTCCTGACTTTC
TRBJ2-1	TRBV7-7	-	-	CASSLGEYNEQFF	TGTGCTAGCAGCTTAGGGGAGTACAATGAGCAGTTCTTC
TRBJ2-3	TRBV9	-	-	CASSDARGGTDTQYF	TGTGCCAGCAGCGATGCTCGGGGTGGCACAGATACGCAGTATTTT
TRBJ2-6	TRBV29-1	-	once	CSALWAGANVLTF	TGCAGCGCCCTCTGGGCTGGGGCCAACGTCCTGACTTTC
TRBJ2-7	TRBV13	-	-	CASSLGAQGSYEQYF	TGTGCCAGCAGCTTAGGCGCGCAGGGATCCTACGAGCAGTACTTC
TRBJ2-5	TRBV20-1	-	-	CSATSDRQETQYF	TGCAGTGCTACGTCCGACAGACAAGAGACCCAGTACTTC